The 26 T cell receptor beta chains below were found in one sample sequenced in a study of T cells in Graves' hyperthyroidism and ophthalmopathy. The TCR beta CDR3 regions underwent amplification using RNA transcripts as the source. HTBI primers were the set used in a first-round RT-PCR of the TCR CDR3. TCRdb re-called the multiplex PCR reads with MiXCR, one entry per CDR3 protein. The table lists about 360,000 distinct CDR3 sequences, over 10% of them singletons. The sequenced sample consisted of blood. These receptors were collected from a woman aged 18-29 years with Graves' hyperthyroidism.

The V gene is TRBV28, the J gene TRBJ2-7; unclear D gene. Germline V gene sequence: CDR1 MDHEN, CDR2 SYDVKM. This CDR3 is built from 17 residues. Trimming removed 3 bases from V and 0 bases from J, with 18 bases in between. In DNA form, the CDR3 reads TGTGCCAGCAGTTTTCTCCACCATGACGTCCGCTCCTACGAGCAGTACTTC. This gives the protein CASSFLHHDVRSYEQYF.

This clonotype was found many times. The rearrangement joins TRBV7-9 to TRBJ1-4; TRBD1 matches 7 bases. This CDR3 comprises 16 residues. The germline V gene encodes CDR1 SEHNR and CDR2 FQNEAQ (reference sequence). The V segment lost 0 bases and the J segment 8 bases; nucleotides outside the gene matches: 9. CDR3 coding DNA: TGTGCCAGCAGCTTAGCCAACAGGGGCGATGGCGAAAAACTGTTTTTT. This gives the protein CASSLANRGDGEKLFF.

This clonotype was observed many times. The chain carries TRBV28 and TRBJ2-5, with TRBD1 as a possible D gene (5 bases). V lost 3 bases, J lost 5 bases, and 13 bases lay in between. Germline V gene lookup returns CDR1 MDHEN and CDR2 SYDVKM. This CDR3 region has 14 residues. DNA for the CDR3: TGTGCCAGCAGTTTTCCATTGGCAGGGGAGACCCAGTACTTC. Its protein product is CASSFPLAGETQYF.

This clonotype was counted many times. V usage is TRBV20-1 and J usage is TRBJ2-7; D is possibly TRBD1 or TRBD2 (5 bases each). Germline V CDR1 and CDR2: DFQATT, SNEGSKA (reference sequence). There are 13 residues in the CDR3. Deletions cut 6 bases from V and 0 bases from J, with 12 bases between. The CDR3 sequence is CSASGTTSYEQYF. CDR3 in DNA: TGCAGTGCATCCGGGACGACCTCCTACGAGCAGTACTTC.

Concerning this clonotype: One base away lies a much larger clone, so this may be a sequencing read error. This rearrangement joins TRBV6-2 or TRBV6-3 to TRBJ1-2, with D uncertain. The germline V gene encodes CDR1 MNHEY and CDR2 SVGEGT. This CDR3 is 11 amino acids long. CDR3 in DNA: TGTGCCGGCAGCTCGGGATCTGGCTACACCTTC. The encoded protein is CAGSSGSGYTF.

This clonotype was recorded a few times. The rearrangement joins TRBV5-6 to TRBJ2-1, with 8 nucleotides matching TRBD2. The CDR3 has 14 residues. Germline V gene lookup returns CDR1 SGHDT and CDR2 YYEEEE. The V and J ends lost 4 bases and 6 bases, in that order; junction bases with no gene match: 6. CDR3 region: CASSPGLGGNEQFF. Here the CDR3 DNA reads TGTGCCAGCAGCCCGGGACTAGGGGGCAATGAGCAGTTCTTC.

V usage is TRBV6-1 and J usage is TRBJ2-1; 7 bases align to TRBD1. CDR3 length: 16 residues. V dropped 5 bases and J dropped 6; count of bases not matched to a gene: 13. Germline lookup yields CDR1 MNHNS and CDR2 SASEGT. CDR3 amino acids: CASSFLTGRLGNEQFF. The CDR3, as DNA: TGTGCCAGCAGTTTTTTGACAGGGAGATTGGGCAATGAGCAGTTCTTC.

In its sample, this clonotype was seen a few times. The chain links TRBV6-1 to TRBJ2-1, with a weak D call TRBD2 (5 bases). This CDR3 is 15 amino acids long. Germline CDR1 reads MNHNS; CDR2 reads SASEGT. V lost 5 bases, J lost 3 bases, and 14 bases lay in between. Written as DNA, the CDR3 is TGTGCCAGCAGTTTATGGAGGTCGAACTACAATGAGCAGTTCTTC. It codes for CASSLWRSNYNEQFF.

The chain uses TRBV14 and TRBJ2-3; unclear D gene. Deletions cut 1 base from V and 10 bases from J, with 9 bases between. Germline assignment: CDR1 SGHDN and CDR2 FVKESK. The CDR3 is 12 residues long. This chain's CDR3 is CASSQVELAQYF. The CDR3 region has the DNA TGTGCCAGCAGCCAAGTGGAGTTAGCGCAGTATTTT.

This chain links TRBV15 with TRBJ1-5, with TRBD1 identical over 8 bases. V was clipped by 1 base and J by 6 bases; unmatched bases: 5. The CDR3 length is 15 residues. Germline CDR1 and CDR2: LNHNV and YYDKDF (reference sequence). The CDR3 region is CATSRAGQGAQPQHF. CDR3 nucleotides: TGTGCCACCAGCAGAGCCGGGCAGGGGGCTCAGCCCCAGCATTTT.

This clonotype has more than one count but fewer than ten. The gene calls are TRBV20-1 and TRBJ2-7, with 9 nucleotides matching TRBD1. The junction had 12 bases not matched to a gene; V was cut back by 3 bases and J by 9 bases. The CDR3 runs to 14 residues. In germline, CDR1 is DFQATT, CDR2 SNEGSKA (reference sequence). The CDR3 here is CSARESGTGSGQYF. The CDR3 region has the DNA TGCAGTGCTAGGGAATCCGGGACAGGGTCAGGGCAGTACTTC.

This clonotype appeared many times. The rearrangement joins TRBV30 to TRBJ2-7; D gene uncertain. V shed 3 bases and J shed 1 base, with 10 bases lying between them. From germline, CDR1 is GTSNPN and CDR2 SVGIG (reference sequence). The CDR3 runs to 13 residues. The CDR3 spells CAWRTSASYEQYF. The CDR3 region has the DNA TGTGCCTGGAGAACTTCCGCGTCCTACGAGCAGTACTTC.

The sample holds a few counts of this clonotype. A single base separates this from a much larger clone, so it may be a read error. The chain uses TRBV5-1 and TRBJ2-1; D is uncertain. The CDR3 spans 16 residues. Germline assignment: CDR1 SGHRS and CDR2 YFSETQ. The CDR3 sequence is CANSLGSFSSYNEQFF. In nucleotides, the CDR3 is TGCGCCAACAGCTTGGGTTCGTTTAGCTCCTACAATGAGCAGTTCTTC.

At least ten counts were recorded for this clonotype. V usage is TRBV27 and J usage is TRBJ2-5; 11 nucleotides align to TRBD2. CDR1 and CDR2 from the germline V gene are MNHEY and SMNVEV (reference sequence). The CDR3 covers 15 residues. V lost 7 bases to trimming and J lost 5 bases; unmatched junction nucleotides: 9. The CDR3 region is CASKRIAGGRETQYF. The CDR3 DNA is TGTGCCAGCAAACGGATAGCGGGAGGGAGGGAGACCCAGTACTTC.

This clonotype has more than one count but fewer than ten. The chain links TRBV19 to TRBJ2-7; a weak D match, TRBD1 (6 bases). The CDR3 runs 14 residues. Trimming removed 5 bases at V and 5 bases at J, with 16 bases between. CDR1 is LNHDA and CDR2 is SQIVND in the germline V gene (reference sequence). The CDR3 is CASSGAGALNEQYF. CDR3 nucleotides: TGTGCCAGTAGTGGAGCAGGGGCTCTCAACGAGCAGTACTTC.

This rearrangement joins TRBV13 to TRBJ1-6; 9 bases agree with TRBD1. The CDR3 consists of 16 residues. Germline V gives CDR1 PRHDT, CDR2 FYEKMQ (reference sequence). Trimming at V came to 2 bases and at J to 5 bases, leaving 4 bases not matched to a gene. CDR3 loop: CASSLSRDRDNSPLHF. The CDR3 region has the DNA TGTGCCAGCAGCTTAAGCCGGGACAGGGATAATTCACCCCTCCACTTT.

This clonotype has more than one count but fewer than ten. The V call is TRBV20-1, the J call TRBJ1-6; 8 nucleotides agree with TRBD1. This CDR3 region has 14 residues. Germline CDR1 reads DFQATT; CDR2 reads SNEGSKA (reference sequence). J was trimmed by 8 bases and V by 3 bases; bases with no gene match: 6. The CDR3 is CSASPGGVYSPLHF. In DNA form, the CDR3 reads TGCAGTGCTAGCCCAGGGGGCGTATATTCACCCCTCCACTTT.

This clonotype was found a few times. The chain has TRBV5-6 and TRBJ1-2, with 9 bases that match TRBD1. Germline-derived CDR1 and CDR2 are SGHDT and YYEEEE. The CDR3 spans 18 residues. V shed 3 bases, J shed 5 bases, and the junction held 17 bases outside the gene matches. DNA for the CDR3: TGTGCCAGCAGCTCATGGACAGGGGCCAACCCCGAAGCATATGGCTACACCTTC. Encoded protein: CASSSWTGANPEAYGYTF.

This clonotype showed up many times. The chain recombines TRBV19 with TRBJ1-1, with D unclear. The CDR3 runs to 12 residues. Per the germline V gene, CDR1 is LNHDA and CDR2 is SQIVND (reference sequence). V was shortened by 2 bases and J by 3 bases, with 4 bases between the two germline ends. CDR3 in DNA: TGTGCCAGTAGTATAACCGACACTGAAGCTTTCTTT. This codes for CASSITDTEAFF.

This clonotype was counted a few times. V is TRBV28 and J is TRBJ2-1; D is unclear. V lost 7 bases to trimming and J lost 4 bases, with 17 bases between them. CDR3 length: 15 residues. Germline V gene data show CDR1 as MDHEN and CDR2 as SYDVKM. DNA of the CDR3: TGTGCCAGCACCTCCAACCACATGCAGTACAATGAGCAGTTCTTC. It yields the protein CASTSNHMQYNEQFF.

This clonotype was seen ten or more times. This chain links TRBV3-1 with TRBJ2-5, with D hard to call. CDR1 is LGHDT and CDR2 is YNNKEL in the germline V gene (reference sequence). V shed 3 bases and J shed 2 bases, with 7 bases lying between them. This CDR3 has 13 residues. The CDR3 reads CASSQEFQETQYF. In nucleotides, the CDR3 is TGTGCCAGCAGCCAGGAGTTTCAAGAGACCCAGTACTTC.

The sample holds a few counts of this clonotype. This chain's CDR3 is CASSQEASGLAAEQYF. The CDR3, as DNA: TGTGCCAGCAGCCAAGAAGCTTCGGGACTAGCGGCCGAGCAGTACTTC. The chain has TRBV3-1 and TRBJ2-7, with TRBD2 identical over 11 bases. Germline-derived CDR1 and CDR2 are LGHDT and YNNKEL (reference sequence). The CDR3 runs 16 residues. V was clipped by 0 bases and J by 6 bases; unmatched bases: 7.

Many counts were recorded for this clonotype. The chain carries TRBV7-2 and TRBJ2-1; TRBD2 matches at 9 bases. V lost 3 bases and J lost 8; bases outside the gene matches: 8. Germline CDR1 is SGHTA and CDR2 is FQGNSA. The CDR3 covers 15 residues. The CDR3 nucleotides read TGTGCCAGCAGCTTTGAGGAGCGGGGGGTATATGAGCAGTTCTTC. Translating it yields CASSFEERGVYEQFF.

The gene calls are TRBV6-1 and TRBJ1-2, with TRBD1 matching 10 bases. The length of the CDR3 is 13 residues. V gave up 6 bases and J gave up 8 bases; unmatched junction bases: 6. Germline CDR1 and CDR2: MNHNS and SASEGT. The CDR3 loop is CASSVGQGEGYTF. The DNA for the CDR3 is TGTGCCAGCAGCGTCGGACAGGGGGAAGGCTACACCTTC.

This chain joins TRBV4-1 and TRBJ1-2, with TRBD1 as a possible D gene (5 bases). This CDR3 spans 16 amino acids. CDR1 and CDR2 (germline): MGHRA, YSYEKL. Trimming took off 7 bases at V and 2 bases at J, with 20 bases between the two ends. The CDR3 here is CASTSIGGVKNYGYTF. CDR3 bases: TGCGCCAGCACGTCAATTGGGGGGGTCAAGAACTATGGCTACACCTTC.

The J gene is TRBJ2-3, the V gene TRBV5-6, with no clear D. Trimming left V 0 bases short and J 5 bases short, with 10 bases between. The CDR3 runs 14 residues. Germline-derived CDR1 and CDR2 are SGHDT and YYEEEE. This CDR3 reads CASSLVIVGDTQYF. DNA of the CDR3: TGTGCCAGCAGCTTGGTAATTGTGGGAGATACGCAGTATTTT.